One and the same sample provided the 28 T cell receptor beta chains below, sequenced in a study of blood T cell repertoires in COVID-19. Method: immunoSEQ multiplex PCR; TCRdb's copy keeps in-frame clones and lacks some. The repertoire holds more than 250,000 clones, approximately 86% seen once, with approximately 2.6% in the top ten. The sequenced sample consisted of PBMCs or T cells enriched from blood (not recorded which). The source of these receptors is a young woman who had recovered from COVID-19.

The CDR3 DNA reads TGTGCCAGCAGCTTGGCACCGGGACTAGAGGAGACCCAGTACTTC. Protein sequence: CASSLAPGLEETQYF. The chain couples TRBV7-9 to TRBJ2-5, with 8 bases matching TRBD2. The V segment lost 3 bases and the J segment 5 bases; nucleotides outside the gene matches: 8. The CDR3 loop spans 15 amino acids. CDR1 and CDR2 from the germline V gene are SEHNR and FQNEAQ (reference sequence).

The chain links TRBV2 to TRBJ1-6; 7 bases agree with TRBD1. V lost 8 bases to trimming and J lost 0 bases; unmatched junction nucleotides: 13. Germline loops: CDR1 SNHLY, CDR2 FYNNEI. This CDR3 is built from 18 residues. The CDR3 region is CASWRRPGDSSYNSPLHF. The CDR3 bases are TGTGCCAGCTGGAGGAGACCGGGGGACAGCTCCTATAATTCACCCCTCCACTTT. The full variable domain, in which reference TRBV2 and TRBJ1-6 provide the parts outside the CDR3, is EPEVTQTPSHQVTQMGQEVILRCVPISNHLYFYWYRQILGQKVEFLVSFYNNEISEKSEIFDDQFSVERPDGSNFTLKIRSTKLEDSAMYFCASWRRPGDSSYNSPLHFGNGTRLTVT.

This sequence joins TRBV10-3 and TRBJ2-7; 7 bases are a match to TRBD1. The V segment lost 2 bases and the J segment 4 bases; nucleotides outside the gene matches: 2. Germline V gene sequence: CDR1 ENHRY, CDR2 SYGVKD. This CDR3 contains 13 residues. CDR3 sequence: CAISERQGYEQYF. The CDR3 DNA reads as TGTGCCATCAGTGAGCGACAGGGTTACGAGCAGTACTTC.

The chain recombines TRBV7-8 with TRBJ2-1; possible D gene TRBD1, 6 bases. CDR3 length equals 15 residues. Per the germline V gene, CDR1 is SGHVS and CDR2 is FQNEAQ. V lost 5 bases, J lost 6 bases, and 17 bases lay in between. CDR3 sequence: CASSPRTVWPNEQFF. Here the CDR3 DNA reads TGTGCCAGCAGCCCCCGGACAGTGTGGCCCAATGAGCAGTTCTTC.

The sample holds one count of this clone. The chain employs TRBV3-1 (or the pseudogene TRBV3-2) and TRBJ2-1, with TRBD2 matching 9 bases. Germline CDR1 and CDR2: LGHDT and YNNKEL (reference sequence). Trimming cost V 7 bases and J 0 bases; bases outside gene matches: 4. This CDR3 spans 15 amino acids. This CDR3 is CASTETSGSYNEQFF. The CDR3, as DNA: TGTGCCAGCACCGAGACTAGCGGCTCCTACAATGAGCAGTTCTTC.

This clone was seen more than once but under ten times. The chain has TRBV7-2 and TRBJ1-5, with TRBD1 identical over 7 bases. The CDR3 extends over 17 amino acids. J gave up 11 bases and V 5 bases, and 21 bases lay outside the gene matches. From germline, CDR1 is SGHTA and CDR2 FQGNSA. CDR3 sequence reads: CASSPEGGQINQLAQHF. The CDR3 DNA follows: TGTGCCAGCAGCCCTGAGGGGGGACAGATCAATCAGTTGGCCCAGCATTTT.

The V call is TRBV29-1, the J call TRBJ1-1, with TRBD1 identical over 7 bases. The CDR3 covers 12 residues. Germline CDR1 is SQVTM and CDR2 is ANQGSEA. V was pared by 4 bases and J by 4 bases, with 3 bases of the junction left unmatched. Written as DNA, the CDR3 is TGCAGCGTTGGGCCAGGGGGCACTGAAGCTTTCTTT. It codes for CSVGPGGTEAFF.

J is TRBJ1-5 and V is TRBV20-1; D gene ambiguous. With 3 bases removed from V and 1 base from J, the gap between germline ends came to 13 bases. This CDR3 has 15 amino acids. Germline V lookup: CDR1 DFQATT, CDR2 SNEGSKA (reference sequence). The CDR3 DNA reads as TGCAGTGCTAGTAGAGCAACCGGGAGCAATCAGCCCCAGCATTTT. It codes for CSASRATGSNQPQHF.

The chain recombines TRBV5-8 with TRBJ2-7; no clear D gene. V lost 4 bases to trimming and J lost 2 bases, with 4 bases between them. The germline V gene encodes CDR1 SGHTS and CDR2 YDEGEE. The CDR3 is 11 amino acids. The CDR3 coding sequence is TGTGCCAGCAGCCCCGCCTACGAGCAGTACTTC. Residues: CASSPAYEQYF. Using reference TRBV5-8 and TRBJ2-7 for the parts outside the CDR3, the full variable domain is EAGVTQSPTHLIKTRGQQATLRCSPISGHTSVYWYQQALGLGLQFLLWYDEGEERNRGNFPPRFSGRQFPNYSSELNVNALELEDSALYLCASSPAYEQYFGPGTRLTVT.

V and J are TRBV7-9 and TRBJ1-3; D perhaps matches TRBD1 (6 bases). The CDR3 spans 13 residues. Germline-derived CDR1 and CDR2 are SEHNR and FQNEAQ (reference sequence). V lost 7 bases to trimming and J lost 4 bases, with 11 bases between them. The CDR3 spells CASIRGPGNTIYF. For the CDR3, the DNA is TGTGCCAGCATCAGGGGCCCCGGAAACACCATATATTTT.

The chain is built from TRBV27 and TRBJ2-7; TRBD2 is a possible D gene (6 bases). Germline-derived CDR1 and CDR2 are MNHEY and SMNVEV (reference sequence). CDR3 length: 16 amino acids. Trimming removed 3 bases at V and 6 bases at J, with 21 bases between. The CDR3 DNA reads TGTGCCAGCAGTTTTCTAAGCGGGTCGAATCCTAGCGAGCAGTACTTC. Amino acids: CASSFLSGSNPSEQYF.

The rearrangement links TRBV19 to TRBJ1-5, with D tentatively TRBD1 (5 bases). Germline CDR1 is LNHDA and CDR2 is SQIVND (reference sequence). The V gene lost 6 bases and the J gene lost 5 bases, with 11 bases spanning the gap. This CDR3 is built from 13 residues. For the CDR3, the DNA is TGTGCCAGTAGCTTAGCGGGGGATCAGCCCCAGCATTTT. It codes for CASSLAGDQPQHF.

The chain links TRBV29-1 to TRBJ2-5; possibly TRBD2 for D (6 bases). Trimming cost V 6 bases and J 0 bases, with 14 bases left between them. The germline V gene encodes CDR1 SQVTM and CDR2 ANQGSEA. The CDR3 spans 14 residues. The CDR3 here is CSVEGGLYQETQYF. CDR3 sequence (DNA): TGCAGCGTGGAGGGCGGACTGTACCAAGAGACCCAGTACTTC.

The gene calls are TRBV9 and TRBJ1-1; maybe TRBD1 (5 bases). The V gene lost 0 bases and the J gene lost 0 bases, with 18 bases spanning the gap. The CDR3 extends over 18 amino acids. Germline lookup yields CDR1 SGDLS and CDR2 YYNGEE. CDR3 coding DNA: TGTGCCAGCAGCGTAGAAGCGGAGGGGCGGTTAGTGAACACTGAAGCTTTCTTT. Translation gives CASSVEAEGRLVNTEAFF.

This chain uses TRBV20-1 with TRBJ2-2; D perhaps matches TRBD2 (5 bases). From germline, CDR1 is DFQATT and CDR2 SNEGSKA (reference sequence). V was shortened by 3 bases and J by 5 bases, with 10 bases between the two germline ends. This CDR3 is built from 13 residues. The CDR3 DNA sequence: TGCAGTGCTAGTCCGGAGGTTACCGGGGAGCTGTTTTTT. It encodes CSASPEVTGELFF.

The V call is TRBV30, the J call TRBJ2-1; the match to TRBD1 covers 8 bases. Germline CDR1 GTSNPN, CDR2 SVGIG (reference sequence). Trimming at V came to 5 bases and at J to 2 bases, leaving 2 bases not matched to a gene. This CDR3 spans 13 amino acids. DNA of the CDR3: TGTGCCTGGGTGGACAGGGCCTACAATGAGCAGTTCTTC. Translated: CAWVDRAYNEQFF.

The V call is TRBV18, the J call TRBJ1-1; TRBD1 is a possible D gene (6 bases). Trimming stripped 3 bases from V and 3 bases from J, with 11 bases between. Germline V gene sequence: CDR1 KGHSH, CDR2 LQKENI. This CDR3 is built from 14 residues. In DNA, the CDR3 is TGTGCCAGCTCACCGTCCGGACAGTACACTGAAGCTTTCTTT. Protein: CASSPSGQYTEAFF.

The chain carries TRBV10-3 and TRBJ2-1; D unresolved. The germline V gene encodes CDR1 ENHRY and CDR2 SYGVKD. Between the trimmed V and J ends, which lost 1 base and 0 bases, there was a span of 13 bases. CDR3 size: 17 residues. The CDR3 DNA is TGTGCCATCAGTGAGTACAAGGAGCTGAGCTCCTACAATGAGCAGTTCTTC. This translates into CAISEYKELSSYNEQFF.

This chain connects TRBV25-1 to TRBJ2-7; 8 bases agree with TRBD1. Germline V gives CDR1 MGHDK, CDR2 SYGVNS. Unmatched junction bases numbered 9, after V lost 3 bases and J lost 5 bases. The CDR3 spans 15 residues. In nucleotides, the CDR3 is TGTGCCAGCAGTGATCCCCGGACAGGGTTCGACGAGCAGTACTTC. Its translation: CASSDPRTGFDEQYF.

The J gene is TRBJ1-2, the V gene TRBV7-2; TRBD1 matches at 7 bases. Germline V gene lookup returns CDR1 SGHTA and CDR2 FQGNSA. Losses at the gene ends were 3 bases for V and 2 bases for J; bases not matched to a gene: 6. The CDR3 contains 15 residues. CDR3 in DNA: TGTGCCAGCAGCTTTCAATTACAGGGGAACTATGGCTACACCTTC. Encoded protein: CASSFQLQGNYGYTF.

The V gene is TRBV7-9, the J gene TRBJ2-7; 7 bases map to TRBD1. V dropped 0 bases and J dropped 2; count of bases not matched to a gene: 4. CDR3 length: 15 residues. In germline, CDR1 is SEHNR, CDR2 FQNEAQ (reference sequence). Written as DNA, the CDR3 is TGTGCCAGCAGCTTAGCGGGGGACAGAACCTACGAGCAGTACTTC. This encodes CASSLAGDRTYEQYF.

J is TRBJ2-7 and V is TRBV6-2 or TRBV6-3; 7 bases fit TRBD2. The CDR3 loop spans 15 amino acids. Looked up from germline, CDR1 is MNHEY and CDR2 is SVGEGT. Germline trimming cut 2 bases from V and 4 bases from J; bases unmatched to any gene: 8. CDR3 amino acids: CASSYPSRGGYEQYF. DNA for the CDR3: TGTGCCAGCAGTTACCCCTCCCGCGGGGGATACGAGCAGTACTTC.

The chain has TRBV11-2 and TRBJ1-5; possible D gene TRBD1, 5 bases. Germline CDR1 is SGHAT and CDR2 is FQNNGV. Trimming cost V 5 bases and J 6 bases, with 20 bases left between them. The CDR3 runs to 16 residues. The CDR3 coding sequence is TGTGCCAGCAGCCCTGGGGGGGGTACAAGAAGTCAGCCCCAGCATTTT. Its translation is CASSPGGGTRSQPQHF.

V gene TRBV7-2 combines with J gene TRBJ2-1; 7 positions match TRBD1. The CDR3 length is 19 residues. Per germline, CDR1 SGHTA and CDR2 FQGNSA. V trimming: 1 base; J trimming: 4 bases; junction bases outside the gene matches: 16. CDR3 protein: CASSLVFLAPGQRYNEQFF. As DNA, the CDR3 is TGTGCCAGCAGCTTAGTCTTTCTGGCGCCGGGACAGAGGTACAATGAGCAGTTCTTC.

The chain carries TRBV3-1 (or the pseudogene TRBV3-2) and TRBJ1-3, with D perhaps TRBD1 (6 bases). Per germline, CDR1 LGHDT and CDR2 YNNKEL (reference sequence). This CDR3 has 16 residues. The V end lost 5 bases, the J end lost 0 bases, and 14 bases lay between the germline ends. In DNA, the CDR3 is TGTGCCAGCAGCGGAATTTGGGACAACTCTGGAAACACCATATATTTT. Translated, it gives CASSGIWDNSGNTIYF.

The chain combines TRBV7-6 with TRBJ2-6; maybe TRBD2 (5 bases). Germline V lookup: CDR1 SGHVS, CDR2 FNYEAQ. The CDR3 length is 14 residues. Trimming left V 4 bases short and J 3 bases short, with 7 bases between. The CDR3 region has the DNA TGTGCCAGCAGCTCCGGGATTGGGGCCAACGTCCTGACTTTC. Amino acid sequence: CASSSGIGANVLTF.

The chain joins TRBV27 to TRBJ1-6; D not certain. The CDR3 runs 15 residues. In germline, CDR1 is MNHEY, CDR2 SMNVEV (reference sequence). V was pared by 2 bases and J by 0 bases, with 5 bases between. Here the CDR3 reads CASSLGLSYNSPLHF. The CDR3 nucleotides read TGTGCCAGCAGTTTAGGCCTCTCCTATAATTCACCCCTCCACTTT.

Here the CDR3 DNA reads TGTGCCAGTAGTGAGGACAAGCAGCAAGAGACCCAGTACTTC. This encodes CASSEDKQQETQYF. The rearrangement links TRBV19 to TRBJ2-5; weak D call: TRBD1 (5 bases). Trimming stripped 5 bases from V and 2 bases from J, with 12 bases between. Germline CDR1 reads LNHDA; CDR2 reads SQIVND (reference sequence). CDR3 length equals 14 residues.